This is a list of T cell receptor beta chains from one sample in a study of regulatory T cells in long-lasting Graves disease. TCRdb analysed the multiplex PCR reads with MiXCR anew, one entry per CDR3 protein. This sample carries fewer than 500,000 distinct CDR3 sequences, 15% to 20% of them seen once, and the ten largest clones take more than 9%. This sample was shared with a second study, whose subject was T cells in Graves' hyperthyroidism and ophthalmopathy.

The sample in question was peripheral blood mononuclear cells (PBMCs), obtained at new diagnosis, from a patient treated with antithyroid drugs. These receptors were collected from a man aged 40-49 years with Graves disease. Each CDR3 is given with its conserved first and last residue. D genes are given only for firm matches. Size is stated for part of the rows, as once, few or many counts, or as a class when the clone is expanded.

-	TRBV11-2	many	TRBJ2-7	TGTGCCAGCAGCCCCACCCGGTGGGGTCACGAGCAGTACTTC	CASSPTRWGHEQYF
-	TRBV19	few	TRBJ2-4	TGTGCCAGTAGTATCGAACAGGGTGACATTCAGTACTTC	CASSIEQGDIQYF
TRBD2	TRBV5-6	many	TRBJ2-7	TGTGCCAGCAGCTTTACTAGCGGCTACGAGCAGTACTTC	CASSFTSGYEQYF
-	TRBV2	many	TRBJ1-2	TGTGCCAGCAGTGAAGGCGCTAACTATGGCTACACCTTC	CASSEGANYGYTF
-	TRBV25-1	-	TRBJ1-1	TGTGCCAGCAGTGATATGGCCCTAGAGGCTTTCTTT	CASSDMALEAFF
-	TRBV2	-	TRBJ2-7	TGTGCCACCGGTCGGGGGCGGGGTACCTACGAGCAGTACTTC	CATGRGRGTYEQYF
-	TRBV19	-	TRBJ2-2	TGTGCCAGTAGTCGGGACCCTCAAACCGGGGAGCTGTTTTTT	CASSRDPQTGELFF
-	TRBV3-1	many	TRBJ2-2	TGTGCCAGCAGCCCCGACTGGAACACCGGGGAGCTGTTTTTT	CASSPDWNTGELFF
-	TRBV20-1	-	TRBJ2-1	TGCAGTGCTAGAGAAGTCCGGAGGGTTAATGAGCAGTTCTTC	CSAREVRRVNEQFF
-	TRBV3-1	many	TRBJ1-1	TGTGCCAGCAGCCAGGTGGATGCGAACACTGAAGCTTTCTTT	CASSQVDANTEAFF
TRBD1	TRBV12-3/TRBV12-4	many	TRBJ2-7	TGTGCCAGCAGTTTAGGCAGACAGGGCACCGTTTTTATCGGGCAGTACTTC	CASSLGRQGTVFIGQYF
-	TRBV30	many	TRBJ2-2	TGTGCCTGGAGTGTTGGGACAGGGACTAGTCGTCCCCCCGGGGAGCTGTTTTTT	CAWSVGTGTSRPPGELFF
TRBD1	TRBV12-3/TRBV12-4	few	TRBJ1-6	TGTGCCAGCAACCTACAGGGGGATAATTCACCCCTCCACTTT	CASNLQGDNSPLHF
-	TRBV3-1	few	TRBJ1-3	TGTGCCAGCAGCGCGGACGGGAGCTCTGGAAACACCATATATTTT	CASSADGSSGNTIYF
-	TRBV6-1	many	TRBJ1-5	TGTGCCAGCAGTGAAGGAAGTCTCGCCGACAGCAATCAGCCCCAGCATTTT	CASSEGSLADSNQPQHF
-	TRBV12-3/TRBV12-4	-	TRBJ2-4	TGTGCCAGCAGTTTTGGGGTTTTGGGAAACATTCAGTACTTC	CASSFGVLGNIQYF
TRBD1	TRBV20-1	many	TRBJ2-7	TGCAGTGCTGTAGAAACGGGACAGCCCATTTACGAGCAGTACTTC	CSAVETGQPIYEQYF
-	TRBV20-1	many	TRBJ1-5	TGCAGTGCTAGAGACAGGGGTAGCAATCAGCCCCAGCATTTT	CSARDRGSNQPQHF
TRBD2	TRBV12-3/TRBV12-4	many	TRBJ2-5	TGTGCCAGCAGTTTAGCGACTAGCGGGAGACAAGAGACCCAGTACTTC	CASSLATSGRQETQYF
-	TRBV6-1	many	TRBJ2-7	TGTGCCAGCAGTGAAGCAGGCCAGGGCGGACACGAGCAGTACTTC	CASSEAGQGGHEQYF
TRBD2	TRBV20-1	many	TRBJ2-1	TGCAGTGCCCGGGAGGACTCCTACAATGAGCAGTTCTTC	CSAREDSYNEQFF
-	TRBV28	-	TRBJ1-3	TGTGCCAGCAGCTTGGCCTCGAGGGCTTCCTCTGGAAACACCATATATTTT	CASSLASRASSGNTIYF
-	TRBV5-1	-	TRBJ1-2	TGCGCCAGCAGCTTTTATCCAGGGGCTAACTATGGCTACACCTTC	CASSFYPGANYGYTF
-	TRBV24-1	few	TRBJ2-5	TGTGCCACCACGGGTCGAGAGGGAGAGACCCAGTACTTC	CATTGREGETQYF
-	TRBV11-2	many	TRBJ2-1	TGTGCCAGCAGCTTAGGCCCCTCGGGGGAGAGACGATACAATGAGCAGTTCTTC	CASSLGPSGERRYNEQFF
-	TRBV29-1	few	TRBJ2-1	TGCAGCGTTGAGACGTTGGGTAGCGCCCATAGCTCCTACAATGAGCAGTTCTTC	CSVETLGSAHSSYNEQFF
-	TRBV12-3/TRBV12-4	-	TRBJ2-5	TGTGCCAGCAGTTTAGGGGCCGGTCCGGAGACCCAGTACTTC	CASSLGAGPETQYF
TRBD2	TRBV4-1	few	TRBJ2-1	TGCGCCAGCAGCCAAGAAGTAGCGGGAATCGGAAATGAGCAGTTCTTC	CASSQEVAGIGNEQFF
-	TRBV2	few	TRBJ2-7	TGTGCCAGCAGTCCGGGGGGCAGCCACTACGAGCAGTACTTC	CASSPGGSHYEQYF
-	TRBV27	few	TRBJ2-2	TGTGCCAGCAGCAAGAACACCGGGGAGCTGTTTTTT	CASSKNTGELFF
-	TRBV20-1	many	TRBJ1-2	TGCAGTGCTAGAGGGGGGGAGAGCTTGCATTCCTATGGCTACACCTTC	CSARGGESLHSYGYTF
-	TRBV28	many	TRBJ2-6	TGTGCCAGCAGGAGGAACTCTGGGGCCAACGTCCTGACTTTC	CASRRNSGANVLTF